The entry that follows covers one TCR beta chain sequence. The antigen remains unidentified. This sample was included in a study of T cell responses to AZD1222 COVID-19 vaccine. Produced via immunoSEQ multiplex PCR; TCRdb's table is partial and in-frame only. This repertoire shows some 84,000 clones, 80% to 90% found once; its top ten account for 9% to 13%. Overall study results and limits: The donor cohort was predominantly white British with a female majority, and clonal diversity may have been underestimated. Spike-specific TCR breadth and depth both grew after two AZD1222 doses. In all cases, repertoires were sampled only after the peak T cell response.

The study pooled second doses at about 4 or about 12 weeks. The CDR3 is 15 residues long. CDR1 and CDR2 (germline): SGHDN, FVKESK. The V end was cut by 4 bases, the J end by 4 bases, with 14 bases between. Material: peripheral blood, obtained 28 days after the second AZD1222 dose. This chain joins TRBV14 and TRBJ1-3, with a possible D match to TRBD1 (5 bases). This clonotype was obtained from an adult who received the AZD1222 COVID-19 vaccine. The CDR3 DNA is TGTGCCAGCAGCCTTTACTCGAACAGGGGAAACACCATATATTTT. This sequence encodes CASSLYSNRGNTIYF. Looking up the rest from reference TRBV14 and TRBJ1-3 gives the full variable domain: EAGVTQFPSHSVIEKGQTVTLRCDPISGHDNLYWYRRVMGKEIKFLLHFVKESKQDESGMPNNRFLAERTGGTYSTLKVQPAELEDSGVYFCASSLYSNRGNTIYFGEGSWLTVV.